Presented here are 16 T cell receptor beta chains from one specimen sequenced in a study of OX40 agonist ivuxolimab in advanced cancers. Assay used: immunoSEQ multiplex PCR; TCRdb lists only in-frame clones, some missing. This sample has approximately 70,000 clones, with 85% found just once. Sample: CD4+ or CD8+ T cells sorted from blood, taken in a trial of the OX40 agonist ivuxolimab. Receptors originate from an adult with an advanced solid tumor such as melanoma, head and neck, liver or kidney cancer.

The chain recombines TRBV27 with TRBJ2-7; the D call may be TRBD1 or TRBD2 (6 bases each). V lost 5 bases, J lost 4 bases, and 18 bases lay in between. The CDR3 length is 15 residues. The germline V gene encodes CDR1 MNHEY and CDR2 SMNVEV (reference sequence). The CDR3 here is CASSRAGGSSYEQYF. CDR3 in DNA: TGTGCCAGCAGTCGCGCCGGGGGCAGTTCGTACGAGCAGTACTTC.

The chain is built from TRBV11-3 and TRBJ2-3; 7 bases match TRBD1. The trim removed 5 bases at V and 6 bases at J, leaving 11 bases unmatched. In germline, CDR1 is SGHNT, CDR2 YENEEA. This CDR3 contains 15 residues. This chain's CDR3 is CASSVGTAPEDTQYF. The CDR3, as DNA: TGTGCCAGCAGCGTAGGGACAGCCCCAGAGGATACGCAGTATTTT. The entire variable domain, with the rest obtained from reference TRBV11-3 and TRBJ2-3, is as follows: EAGVVQSPRYKIIEKKQPVAFWCNPISGHNTLYWYLQNLGQGPELLIRYENEEAVDDSQLPKDRFSAERLKGVDSTLKIQPAELGDSAVYLCASSVGTAPEDTQYFGPGTRLTVL.

The V and J genes are TRBV30 and TRBJ2-4, with D hard to call. Per germline, CDR1 GTSNPN and CDR2 SVGIG (reference sequence). This CDR3 contains 12 residues. The germline V and J ends were trimmed by 7 bases and 0 bases, with 7 bases remaining between them. The CDR3: CASAIAKNIQYF. In nucleotides, the CDR3 is TGTGCCTCGGCAATAGCCAAAAACATTCAGTACTTC.

The rearrangement joins TRBV28 to TRBJ1-6; D call uncertain. This CDR3 has 14 amino acids. Trimming removed 8 bases from V and 4 bases from J, with 12 bases in between. Germline values: CDR1 MDHEN, CDR2 SYDVKM. This chain's CDR3 is CASSNNGYNSPLHF. Here the CDR3 DNA reads TGTGCCAGCTCAAACAACGGATATAATTCACCCCTCCACTTT.

CDR3 in amino acids: CAISPEPPEAFF. CDR3 nucleotides: TGTGCCATCAGCCCTGAACCCCCTGAAGCTTTCTTT. The V call is TRBV10-3, the J call TRBJ1-1; the D is unclear. V lost 6 bases and J 6 bases, leaving 11 bases between the germline ends. There are 12 residues in the CDR3. CDR1 is ENHRY, CDR2 SYGVKD, per germline.

This clone was recorded a few times. V is TRBV10-1 and J is TRBJ1-6; D remains ambiguous. Per the germline V gene, CDR1 is WNHNN and CDR2 is SYGVQD (reference sequence). V lost 1 base to trimming and J lost 5 bases, with 15 bases between them. This CDR3 is built from 17 residues. CDR3 coding DNA: TGCGCCAGCAGTGAGTATAGGAACCAACCCGATAATTCACCCCTCCACTTT. This encodes CASSEYRNQPDNSPLHF.

In DNA form, the CDR3 reads TGTGCCAGCAGCGTCGGACTAGCGGGGGGCACAGATACGCAGTATTTT. Protein product: CASSVGLAGGTDTQYF. This chain uses TRBV9 with TRBJ2-3; 13 bases are shared with TRBD2. The J segment lost 1 base and the V segment lost 2 bases, leaving 1 base of the junction unmatched. The CDR3 is 16 amino acids. The germline gives CDR1 SGDLS, CDR2 YYNGEE.

The rearrangement links TRBV19 to TRBJ2-1; 9 nucleotides line up with TRBD1. Germline assignment: CDR1 LNHDA and CDR2 SQIVND (reference sequence). This CDR3 comprises 14 residues. Trimming cost V 9 bases and J 5 bases; bases outside gene matches: 8. In nucleotides, the CDR3 is TGTGCCAGCCAACAGGGGGCGCTTAACAATGAGCAGTTCTTC. Translating it yields CASQQGALNNEQFF. Variable domain in full (rest from reference TRBV19 and TRBJ2-1): DGGITQSPKYLFRKEGQNVTLSCEQNLNHDAMYWYRQDPGQGLRLIYYSQIVNDFQKGDIAEGYSVSREKKESFPLTVTSAQKNPTAFYLCASQQGALNNEQFFGPGTRLTVL.

This rearrangement joins TRBV27 to TRBJ2-7; 10 bases map to TRBD1. Germline-derived CDR1 and CDR2 are MNHEY and SMNVEV (reference sequence). J gave up 3 bases and V 4 bases, and 6 bases lay outside the gene matches. The CDR3 is made up of 15 amino acids. The CDR3 is CASSSGQGGYYEQYF. Here the CDR3 DNA reads TGTGCCAGCAGTTCCGGACAGGGGGGATACTACGAGCAGTACTTC.

CDR3 protein: CASSLEGAKNTGELFF. In nucleotides, the CDR3 is TGTGCCAGCAGCTTGGAGGGGGCCAAAAACACCGGGGAGCTGTTTTTT. V and J are TRBV5-5 and TRBJ2-2, with 7 bases matching TRBD1. The germline V gene has CDR1 SGHKS and CDR2 YYEKEE (reference sequence). Trimming took 0 bases from V and 2 from J; bases not matched to a gene: 4. The CDR3 is made up of 16 amino acids. The entire variable domain, with the rest obtained from reference TRBV5-5 and TRBJ2-2, is as follows: DAGVTQSPTHLIKTRGQQVTLRCSPISGHKSVSWYQQVLGQGPQFIFQYYEKEERGRGNFPDRFSARQFPNYSSELNVNALLLGDSALYLCASSLEGAKNTGELFFGEGSRLTVL.

This CDR3 reads CSAITGTDTQYF. The DNA for the CDR3 is TGCAGCGCTATAACAGGAACAGATACGCAGTATTTT. V usage is TRBV29-1 and J usage is TRBJ2-3, with a tentative D call TRBD1 (5 bases). CDR3 length: 12 residues. Deletions cut 7 bases from V and 3 bases from J, with 11 bases between. CDR1 is SQVTM, CDR2 ANQGSEA, per germline.

J is TRBJ1-2 and V is TRBV28; D remains unclear. Trimming pared 2 bases from V and 4 bases from J, leaving 5 bases between. CDR3 length: 12 amino acids. Germline CDR1 is MDHEN and CDR2 is SYDVKM. The CDR3 coding sequence is TGTGCCAGCAGTTTAACGTCCTATGGCTACACCTTC. Translated, it gives CASSLTSYGYTF.

The chain is built from TRBV6-5 and TRBJ2-7; 10 bases agree with TRBD1. The CDR3 consists of 16 residues. From germline, CDR1 is MNHEY and CDR2 SVGAGI. The V segment lost 4 bases and the J segment 2 bases; nucleotides outside the gene matches: 8. As DNA, the CDR3 is TGTGCCAGCAGTTCCCGGACAGGGGGGATCCCCTACGAGCAGTACTTC. It is translated as CASSSRTGGIPYEQYF.

This clone was counted only a few times. V gene TRBV18 combines with J gene TRBJ1-1; D call uncertain. The CDR3 is 13 amino acids. Germline V CDR1 and CDR2: KGHSH, LQKENI. V was pared by 2 bases and J by 3 bases, with 7 bases between. The CDR3 protein is CASSPSQDTEAFF. DNA for the CDR3: TGTGCCAGCTCACCAAGTCAGGACACTGAAGCTTTCTTT.

This clone ranks as medium-sized (0.01 to 0.1%). This chain joins TRBV6-7 and TRBJ2-7; 7 bases agree with TRBD2. TRBV6-7 is an ORF for which the function is uncertain. CDR3 length: 12 amino acids. The J segment lost 5 bases and the V segment lost 11 bases, leaving 9 bases of the junction unmatched. CDR3 coding DNA: TGTGCCCGTGTGACTAGCCGTCACGAGCAGTACTTC. It encodes CARVTSRHEQYF.

The chain is built from TRBV28 and TRBJ1-5, with D perhaps TRBD1 (5 bases). CDR3 length: 18 residues. Germline lookup yields CDR1 MDHEN and CDR2 SYDVKM. The V end lost 2 bases, the J end lost 2 bases, and 19 bases lay between the germline ends. CDR3 loop: CASSLIDWGSGGNQPQHF. For the CDR3, the DNA is TGTGCCAGCAGTTTAATAGATTGGGGGAGTGGGGGCAATCAGCCCCAGCATTTT.